The present T cell receptor beta chain was sequenced within a study of cytomegalovirus exposure and HLA in healthy donors (dated by TCRdb to about 2017). General notes on the study: An earlier analysis of roughly 500 of the donors reported more than 250 Gb of sequence data and about 100 million unique TCR beta sequences from 150 million to 200 million T cells. Of the approximately 400 genotyped donors, 65% to 90% were placed in the genetic ancestry cluster associated with self-reported Caucasian donors. About 280 gigabases of sequencing data and tens of millions of unique TCR sequences made up an early release that covered nearly 650 HLA-typed donors. The T cell repertoires of 550 to 850 subjects were profiled by immunosequencing and related to cytomegalovirus serostatus. Rather than using new phenotypic data, the later analysis identified candidate immune exposures from TCR beta sequences and from how often those sequences occurred across donors. The study was designed to test whether signatures of past pathogen exposure could be identified by cataloging public T cell receptors. To decide whether each TCR beta V gene segment behaved as functional or pseudogenic, an earlier analysis of some 600 of the donors relied on high-throughput TCR beta sequencing. Both class I and class II loci were covered by HLA typing, at four-digit resolution. Donor age, sex, ethnicity and CMV serostatus were compiled together with the repertoire data. A later genetic analysis took genome-wide SNP genotypes for about three fifths of the 666 donors and used that subset as a discovery cohort. Typing coverage varied by locus: roughly 629-640 donors for A, B, C, DRB1 and DQB1; roughly 560 for DQA1; more than 600 for DPA1; roughly 450 for DPB1. To predict cytomegalovirus infection status, the study combined high-throughput TCR immunosequencing, statistical association of individual TCRs with disease status, and machine learning. Among 398 genotyped donors of the cohort, an average of approximately 200,000 unique TCR beta nucleotide sequences was sequenced per donor, of which roughly 17% were non-productive. All discovery cohort repertoires had been generated using a single sequencing platform. Five DR-DQ haplotypes were treated as single units for association and clustering because of strong linkage in the cohort. A later analysis re-examined previously published TCR beta repertoires from just over 650 donors and added high-resolution HLA genotyping to investigate patterns of TCR occurrence. Along with the 666-subject first cohort, a separate validation cohort of approximately 110 different subjects was used. General study outcomes and caveats: In a later analysis, TCR association rates were found to vary across HLA loci, with the most associated TCRs seen for DRB1 alleles and the fewest for HLA-C alleles. A cluster of highly shared sequence variants was judged likely to be a technical artifact of the sequencing pipeline. When HLA alleles, especially DR and DQ, strongly co-occurred, attributing TCR associations to individual alleles was difficult. Because counts were too low, around 18 rarely observed V segments, including chromosome 9 orphons, were left out of the earlier analysis of about 500 of the donors. At a false discovery rate of 0.05, a later analysis linked 16,000 or so TCR beta sequences to specific HLA alleles. In a later analysis, HLA-associated TCR beta chains were found to be more clonally expanded and to have lower generation probabilities than equally common non-associated chains. In a later genetic analysis, a missense DCLRE1C variant was associated with V-gene and J-gene trimming of TCR beta chains, and the association was replicated in an independent cohort. Cytomegalovirus status was reported to be diagnosed by the classifier with high specificity and sensitivity in both the original and validation cohorts. Linkage disequilibrium might explain the correlated functional status among segregating V segments, but an unknown experimental factor could not be ruled out. Several of the top co-occurrence clusters appeared to be linked to parvovirus B19, influenza, CMV and Epstein-Barr virus, according to a later analysis. HLA typing was unavailable for some donors at each locus, so association tests used only the typed subset. A further reported finding was that TCR beta sequences accurately predicted the HLA-A and HLA-B alleles for most subjects in the first cohort. The only immune exposure information available for the cohort was CMV serostatus. According to the authors, the approach could potentially be generalized to other disease states and immunological phenotypes. Some IMGT-functional V segments, including TRBV6-2 and TRBV6-3, could not be told apart with the 87-base-pair reads, so those segments were excluded. According to a later genetic analysis, donors in an Asian-associated ancestry cluster had fewer N-insertions in productive TCRs than the roughly 670-donor mean. Most TCR sequences were observed very rarely across donors, whereas some public TCRs were present in many individuals. A later analysis found that most CMV-associated TCR beta chains appeared HLA-restricted, with HLA associations seemingly driven largely by CMV exposure. Only TCR beta chains were sequenced in this cohort, and the absence of alpha or paired-chain data limited detectable features. An earlier analysis of approximately 590 of the donors showed that most TCR beta V segments appeared in productive rearrangements either about 87% or about 30% of the time, which broadly matched IMGT annotations. Presence/absence analyses assumed roughly uniform sequencing depth across donors, an assumption that may not hold. In vitro tests confirmed that a few of the cytomegalovirus-associated TCR beta chains recognize cytomegalovirus antigens. A total of roughly 160 TCR beta chains were listed by the study as associated with cytomegalovirus.

Libraries were constructed by the immunoSEQ multiplex PCR assay. For the multiplex PCR, a mixture combining 60 forward primers for TCR Vbeta segments and 13 reverse primers for TCR Jbeta segments was used. The CDR3 region of rearranged TCR beta genes was amplified from genomic DNA with a multiplex PCR assay. The Illumina HiSeq System was used to sequence the amplified TCR beta libraries as 87-base-pair reads. Per the source publication's procedure: A later analysis counted about 80 million unique TCR beta chains across the 650 to 800 repertoires, and 10 million to 11 million of these chains were shared by at least two donors. Raw reads were error-corrected and collapsed into unique sequences by a nearest-neighbor algorithm in which closely related sequences were merged to remove PCR and sequencing errors. V, D and J gene segments were assigned by aligning CDR3 sequences to IMGT reference sequences. For a sequence to be retained, a match of at least six nucleotides was required to both a V gene segment and a J gene segment. A rearrangement counted as productive if the CDR3 had no stop codons and remained in frame with V and J, and every other rearrangement counted as non-productive. Following IMGT convention, CDR3 was defined as the stretch from the second conserved V-encoded cysteine to the conserved J-encoded phenylalanine. In an earlier analysis of approximately 500 of the donors, sequences lacking an unambiguous match to a single V gene segment were excluded. In an earlier analysis of several hundred of the donors, a V segment was called functional when productive rearrangements were above 56.7%, and segregating when the standard deviation between donors exceeded 5%. A statistical classification framework was built for diagnosing cytomegalovirus status from the catalog of TCR beta chain sequences. A later analysis assigned V and J genes by comparing TCR nucleotide sequences with IMGT/GENE-DB human TR gene sequences. Using the TCRdist pipeline, a later analysis assigned CDR3 sequences along with most-parsimonious VDJ recombination scenarios. A later analysis defined each TCR beta chain by its CDR3 amino acid sequence plus V-gene family, and excluded reads lacking a unique V-gene family. A later analysis removed several hundred highly shared, low-generation-probability nucleotide sequences to deal with suspected cross-contamination and a sequencing artifact. For each public chain, a later analysis derived a clonal expansion index from normalized ranks of inferred template counts within each repertoire. Generation probabilities in a later analysis came from a VDJ recombination model fitted to out-of-frame rearrangements, and those results were checked against IGoR. In a later analysis, hypergeometric tests were used to score TCR-TCR, TCR-HLA and TCR-CMV co-occurrence, with a repertoire-size bias correction applied to TCR pairs. False discovery rates were estimated in a later analysis by permuting HLA or CMV assignments 20 times. In a later analysis, co-occurring TCRs were grouped using DBSCAN, and TCRdist sequence similarity was added for clustering within HLA-allele-positive subsets. Repertoires with fewer than 30,000 or more than 120,000 public chains, plus five repertoires with anomalous nucleotide sharing, were excluded from co-occurrence clustering. Drawn from immuneACCESS, this table holds only the in-frame rearrangements with V and J called that TCRdb kept. Clones are partly lost; checked studies trace under half to an unresolved V gene and leave the rest unexplained. V and J calls and clone size follow that table, whereas D and trimming were derived from the DNA. The sample has 100,000 to 150,000 clones on record, roughly 78% of them singletons. 6.3% of the sample comes from the top ten.

Relative to germline, V is missing 4 bases and J is missing 7 bases, with 5 bases of the junction outside any gene match. Based on the germline V gene, the CDR1 and CDR2 sequences are SGHRS and YFSETQ. Taken from cysteine to phenylalanine, the CDR3 has 13 residues. CDR3 DNA only is kept here, 39 bases in frame from base 1. In total, roughly 670 healthy bone marrow donors made up the cohort. Cohort members were all nominally healthy when sampled, although unrecorded immune exposures were likely present. The donor tested CMV seronegative and was one of the 352 seronegative cohort members. A peripheral blood sample was provided by each donor, and peripheral blood mononuclear cells were used for TCR beta sequencing. The Qiagen DNeasy Blood Extraction Kit was used to extract genomic DNA from the blood cell samples. Notes on this clone: Its antigen is unknown. Per-nucleotide qualities are absent, and no much larger clonotype sits a single base away.

What was sequenced was PBMCs. This receptor was taken from a woman in her thirties or forties in good health and CMV-seronegative. The rearranged segments are TRBV5-1 and TRBJ1-1; the central 9 bases match TRBD1. The nucleotides read TGCGCCAGCAGCGACGACAGGGGGAGTGAAGCTTTCTTT. It translates to CASSDDRGSEAFF.